These 30 T cell receptor beta chains originate from one sample sequenced in a study of T cell changes during pregnancy in multiple sclerosis. Libraries were prepared by immunoSEQ multiplex PCR; TCRdb keeps only in-frame clonotypes and omits some of them. The sample shows more than 80,000 clones, more than 85% of them seen only once. Material: peripheral blood, obtained in the first trimester of pregnancy. These receptors came from a female donor with multiple sclerosis, enrolled in a pregnancy study.

The genes are TRBV16 and TRBJ2-7; unclear D gene. Trimming stripped 4 bases from V and 6 bases from J, with 13 bases between. This CDR3 is built from 13 residues. CDR1 and CDR2 from the germline V gene are KGHSY and FQNENV. The CDR3, as DNA: TGTGCCAGCAGCCTGGTCTTTGAGAGCGAGCAGTACTTC. Translation gives CASSLVFESEQYF.

The chain joins TRBV28 to TRBJ1-2; no clear D gene. Trimming left V 5 bases short and J 5 bases short, with 6 bases between. The CDR3 spans 11 residues. CDR1 MDHEN and CDR2 SYDVKM come from the germline V gene. The CDR3 DNA sequence: TGTGCCAGCAGTACAAGTTATGGCTACACCTTC. Translating gives CASSTSYGYTF.

The gene calls are TRBV6-1 and TRBJ1-5, with D unresolved. V gave up 3 bases and J gave up 0 bases, with 9 bases separating them. Germline V gene data show CDR1 as MNHNS and CDR2 as SASEGT. The CDR3 spans 15 residues. This CDR3 reads CASSDGRDSNQPQHF. DNA for the CDR3: TGTGCCAGCAGTGATGGGAGAGATAGCAATCAGCCCCAGCATTTT.

V is TRBV28 and J is TRBJ2-7; 8 nucleotides match TRBD2. Germline trimming cut 2 bases from V and 2 bases from J; bases unmatched to any gene: 2. Germline V gene data show CDR1 as MDHEN and CDR2 as SYDVKM. CDR3 length: 14 amino acids. Here the CDR3 reads CASSLAGGAYEQYF. Written as DNA, the CDR3 is TGTGCCAGCAGTTTAGCGGGAGGAGCCTACGAGCAGTACTTC. Combining the CDR3 with reference TRBV28 and TRBJ2-7 gives the whole variable domain DVKVTQSSRYLVKRTGEKVFLECVQDMDHENMFWYRQDPGLGLRLIYFSYDVKMKEKGDIPEGYSVSREKKERFSLILESASTNQTSMYLCASSLAGGAYEQYFGPGTRLTVT.

The chain carries TRBV7-3 and TRBJ1-2; maybe TRBD1 (5 bases). Between the trimmed V and J ends, which lost 6 bases and 7 bases, there was a span of 21 bases. This CDR3 contains 15 residues. Germline V CDR1 and CDR2: SGHTA, FQGTGA. CDR3 in amino acids: CASSPTFSGRGGYTF. CDR3 coding DNA: TGTGCCAGCAGTCCCACCTTCTCAGGGAGGGGTGGCTACACCTTC.

The V call is TRBV5-1, the J call TRBJ2-1; 9 nucleotides align to TRBD2. The V gene's germline CDR1 is SGHRS and CDR2 YFSETQ. After removal of 5 bases from V and 8 bases from J, the junction contained 17 bases not matched to a gene. The CDR3 is 17 residues long. The CDR3 bases are TGCGCCAGCAGGTCCACTCCGGTAGCGGGAGTTATCGATGAGCAGTTCTTC. Amino acid sequence: CASRSTPVAGVIDEQFF.

This chain uses TRBV9 with TRBJ2-1, with 9 bases identical to TRBD1. V gave up 0 bases and J gave up 9 bases; unmatched junction bases: 4. The CDR3 extends over 14 amino acids. CDR1 SGDLS and CDR2 YYNGEE come from the germline V gene. The DNA for the CDR3 is TGTGCCAGCAGCGTAGGGGGACAGGGTTCTGAGCAGTTCTTC. This gives the protein CASSVGGQGSEQFF.

The chain recombines TRBV5-1 with TRBJ1-1, with D unclear. The CDR3 has 14 residues. The germline V and J ends were trimmed by 0 bases and 0 bases, with 6 bases remaining between them. The germline CDR1 and CDR2 sequences are SGHRS and YFSETQ. CDR3 in amino acids: CASSLDSMNTEAFF. The CDR3 DNA follows: TGCGCCAGCAGCTTGGACAGCATGAACACTGAAGCTTTCTTT.

This clone showed up just a few times. The chain carries TRBV5-5 and TRBJ1-2, with TRBD1 matching over 9 bases. The germline V gene encodes CDR1 SGHKS and CDR2 YYEKEE (reference sequence). The CDR3 loop spans 13 amino acids. Losses at the gene ends were 4 bases for V and 4 bases for J; bases not matched to a gene: 2. CDR3 amino acids: CASSPGQGYGYTF. The CDR3 DNA reads TGTGCCAGCAGCCCGGGACAGGGCTATGGCTACACCTTC.

This chain uses TRBV13 with TRBJ2-7, with D possibly being TRBD1 (6 bases). Per germline, CDR1 PRHDT and CDR2 FYEKMQ (reference sequence). This CDR3 spans 14 amino acids. Trimming shortened V by 5 bases and J by 2 bases, and 13 bases separated the two germline ends. DNA of the CDR3: TGTGCCAGCAGCGCCCGGGACACCCCCTACGAGCAGTACTTC. Its translation is CASSARDTPYEQYF. Together with reference TRBV13 and TRBJ2-7, the CDR3 gives the full variable domain: AAGVIQSPRHLIKEKRETATLKCYPIPRHDTVYWYQQGPGQDPQFLISFYEKMQSDKGSIPDRFSAQQFSDYHSELNMSSLELGDSALYFCASSARDTPYEQYFGPGTRLTVT.

CDR3 sequence: CASSGSTGLNTEAFF. The CDR3 coding sequence is TGTGCCAGCAGTGGATCGACAGGGCTGAACACTGAAGCTTTCTTT. The chain recombines TRBV25-1 with TRBJ1-1, with 7 bases lining up with TRBD1. This CDR3 has 15 amino acids. V shed 4 bases, J shed 0 bases, and the junction held 5 bases outside the gene matches. Germline values: CDR1 MGHDK, CDR2 SYGVNS.

This chain connects TRBV19 to TRBJ1-1; 7 bases map to TRBD1. CDR1 is LNHDA and CDR2 is SQIVND in the germline V gene (reference sequence). V shed 6 bases, J shed 1 base, and the junction held 8 bases outside the gene matches. This CDR3 spans 15 amino acids. In DNA, the CDR3 is TGTGCCAGTAGGCGACAGGGACCTACGAACACTGAAGCTTTCTTT. As protein: CASRRQGPTNTEAFF.

The V gene is TRBV9, the J gene TRBJ2-3; D is perhaps TRBD2 (5 bases). Trimming removed 3 bases at V and 4 bases at J, with 12 bases between. The CDR3 contains 14 residues. Per the germline V gene, CDR1 is SGDLS and CDR2 is YYNGEE. CDR3 loop: CASSGKAAADTQYF. In DNA, the CDR3 is TGTGCCAGCAGCGGAAAAGCGGCGGCAGATACGCAGTATTTT. The full variable domain, its missing parts supplied by reference TRBV9 and TRBJ2-3, is DSGVTQTPKHLITATGQRVTLRCSPRSGDLSVYWYQQSLDQGLQFLIQYYNGEERAKGNILERFSAQQFPDLHSELNLSSLELGDSALYFCASSGKAAADTQYFGPGTRLTVL.

The chain employs TRBV27 and TRBJ1-2; 10 bases line up with TRBD1. Germline V gene data show CDR1 as MNHEY and CDR2 as SMNVEV (reference sequence). The CDR3 totals 15 residues. Germline trimming cut 6 bases from V and 4 bases from J; bases unmatched to any gene: 8. The CDR3 DNA is TGTGCCAGCAGAAGACAGGGGGCAGGATTCTATGGCTACACCTTC. It is translated as CASRRQGAGFYGYTF.

V and J are TRBV6-5 and TRBJ2-7, with D maybe TRBD2 (6 bases). V lost 11 bases and J 6 bases, leaving 20 bases between the germline ends. The CDR3 extends over 13 amino acids. Germline-derived CDR1 and CDR2 are MNHEY and SVGAGI. CDR3 coding DNA: TGTGCCTCACCTTCGGGACTGTCTAGCGAGCAGTACTTC. Translation gives CASPSGLSSEQYF.

V usage is TRBV11-2 and J usage is TRBJ2-1, with 7 bases that match TRBD2. Germline CDR1 reads SGHAT; CDR2 reads FQNNGV. CDR3 length: 15 residues. V lost 5 bases and J lost 7; bases outside the gene matches: 11. The CDR3 coding sequence is TGTGCCAGCAGCCTCGGGGCGGGAGTTTTTAATGAGCAGTTCTTC. It is translated as CASSLGAGVFNEQFF. Full variable domain (outside the CDR3, taken from reference TRBV11-2 and TRBJ2-1): EAGVAQSPRYKIIEKRQSVAFWCNPISGHATLYWYQQILGQGPKLLIQFQNNGVVDDSQLPKDRFSAERLKGVDSTLKIQPAKLEDSAVYLCASSLGAGVFNEQFFGPGTRLTVL.

V usage is TRBV28 and J usage is TRBJ2-1, with D perhaps TRBD2 (5 bases). Per the germline V gene, CDR1 is MDHEN and CDR2 is SYDVKM. V lost 7 bases to trimming and J lost 7 bases, with 17 bases between them. The CDR3 runs to 14 residues. Here the CDR3 DNA reads TGTGCCAGCAAATTCGTGGGAGTATCGAATGAGCAGTTCTTC. Residues: CASKFVGVSNEQFF.

This clone was seen only once. The chain uses TRBV7-9 and TRBJ1-2; a weak D match, TRBD1 (6 bases). Trimming removed 0 bases at V and 3 bases at J, with 11 bases between. This CDR3 has 15 residues. Germline V lookup: CDR1 SEHNR, CDR2 FQNEAQ (reference sequence). The CDR3 bases are TGTGCCAGCAGCTTAGCGACAGGCCAACACTATGGCTACACCTTC. Translation gives CASSLATGQHYGYTF.

The CDR3 coding sequence is TGTGCCAGCAGCTCGGGACAGGGGGAAGCTTTCTTT. This gives the protein CASSSGQGEAFF. The chain combines TRBV7-9 with TRBJ1-1; 10 nucleotides align to TRBD1. Trimming removed 4 bases from V and 8 bases from J; junction bases left unmatched: 1. Germline assignment: CDR1 SEHNR and CDR2 FQNEAQ (reference sequence). The CDR3 loop spans 12 amino acids.

This chain connects TRBV27 to TRBJ2-3; 7 positions match TRBD1. Germline V gene lookup returns CDR1 MNHEY and CDR2 SMNVEV (reference sequence). There are 19 residues in the CDR3. V shed 6 bases, J shed 0 bases, and the junction held 18 bases outside the gene matches. CDR3 sequence: CASSFRGRPSPISTDTQYF. In DNA form, the CDR3 reads TGTGCCAGCAGCTTTAGGGGGCGACCCTCTCCTATTAGCACAGATACGCAGTATTTT.

The chain combines TRBV7-9 with TRBJ2-1; 9 nucleotides agree with TRBD1. CDR1 is SEHNR and CDR2 is FQNEAQ in the germline V gene (reference sequence). CDR3 length: 14 amino acids. With V trimmed by 2 bases and J by 10 bases, 6 bases remained unmatched. CDR3 sequence: CASSLTGTGWEQFF. CDR3 DNA sequence: TGTGCCAGCAGCTTAACCGGGACAGGGTGGGAGCAGTTCTTC.

This chain uses TRBV28 with TRBJ1-2; no clear D gene. Per the germline V gene, CDR1 is MDHEN and CDR2 is SYDVKM. The CDR3 loop spans 11 amino acids. Between the trimmed V and J ends, which lost 3 bases and 13 bases, there was a span of 12 bases. The CDR3 DNA follows: TGTGCCAGCAGTTTGGGGATCGGGAGCACCTTC. It translates to CASSLGIGSTF.

The J gene is TRBJ2-1, the V gene TRBV29-1; 8 bases map to TRBD2. CDR3 length: 17 residues. J was trimmed by 0 bases and V by 0 bases; bases with no gene match: 7. From germline, CDR1 is SQVTM and CDR2 ANQGSEA. CDR3 amino acids: CSVEDGVSGSSYNEQFF. The CDR3 DNA sequence: TGCAGCGTTGAAGACGGGGTGAGCGGGAGCTCCTACAATGAGCAGTTCTTC.

A single count supports this clone. The V call is TRBV9, the J call TRBJ1-5, with TRBD1 as a possible D gene (6 bases). Germline CDR1 and CDR2: SGDLS and YYNGEE. The ends were cut back, 0 bases at V and 0 bases at J, with 10 bases in the middle. This CDR3 region has 16 residues. The CDR3 nucleotides are TGTGCCAGCAGCGTAGGGGGGCACAATAGCAATCAGCCCCAGCATTTT. Translation: CASSVGGHNSNQPQHF.

This clone was counted a single time. The chain combines TRBV5-4 with TRBJ1-1; the match to TRBD1 covers 9 bases. This CDR3 is built from 17 residues. The germline gives CDR1 SGHNT, CDR2 YYREEE (reference sequence). Trimming cost V 2 bases and J 5 bases; bases outside gene matches: 13. CDR3 sequence reads: CASSFPGTGPSGTEAFF. CDR3 bases: TGTGCCAGCAGCTTCCCCGGGACAGGGCCATCGGGGACTGAAGCTTTCTTT.

The V and J genes are TRBV18 and TRBJ2-7; D gene unclear. Trimming took 5 bases from V and 3 from J, leaving 17 bases between them. Germline V gene sequence: CDR1 KGHSH, CDR2 LQKENI. The CDR3 loop spans 15 amino acids. In DNA form, the CDR3 reads TGTGCCAGCTCAAGGAGTATCGGCAGAGACTACGAGCAGTACTTC. Translation: CASSRSIGRDYEQYF.

This chain links TRBV5-1 with TRBJ1-1, with D tentatively TRBD1 (5 bases). From germline, CDR1 is SGHRS and CDR2 YFSETQ. The CDR3 consists of 16 residues. Trimming cost V 1 base and J 0 bases, with 13 bases left between them. DNA of the CDR3: TGCGCCAGCAGCTTGCGGGGGGTGTCCATGAACACTGAAGCTTTCTTT. It encodes CASSLRGVSMNTEAFF.

V is TRBV2 and J is TRBJ2-1; 7 bases line up with TRBD2. Germline CDR1 and CDR2: SNHLY and FYNNEI. After removal of 7 bases from V and 1 base from J, the junction contained 19 bases not matched to a gene. This CDR3 has 19 residues. The CDR3: CASTDQIPYLAASYNEQFF. In nucleotides, the CDR3 is TGTGCCAGCACTGACCAGATCCCATACCTAGCGGCTTCCTACAATGAGCAGTTCTTC.

The chain links TRBV6-4 to TRBJ2-2; D is possibly TRBD1 (6 bases). Trimming pared 4 bases from V and 4 bases from J, leaving 10 bases between. Germline V gives CDR1 MRHNA, CDR2 SNTAGT. The CDR3 sequence is 14 residues long. Here the CDR3 reads CASSVGGPTGELFF. The CDR3 nucleotides read TGTGCCAGCAGTGTAGGGGGACCCACCGGGGAGCTGTTTTTT.

The CDR3 protein is CASSGLAGRTDTQYF. In nucleotides, the CDR3 is TGTGCCAGCAGTGGGCTAGCGGGACGCACAGATACGCAGTATTTT. V gene TRBV28 combines with J gene TRBJ2-3; 9 bases map to TRBD2. The CDR3 runs 15 residues. Germline trimming cut 5 bases from V and 1 base from J; bases unmatched to any gene: 4. The germline CDR1 and CDR2 sequences are MDHEN and SYDVKM.